The 10 T cell receptor beta chains given below trace back to one sample, sequenced in a study of shared clonotypes between healthy human individuals. Terminally differentiated effector memory CD45RA+ cells were excluded by CCR7 positive selection of CD45RO-negative cells. The table came from immunoSEQ multiplex PCR; TCRdb's copy has only in-frame clones and leaves some out. The sample holds about 1,900,000 clones; less than 95% are singletons and the top ten take 1% to 1.5%. The sample comprised naive CD8+ T cells sorted from blood. These receptors all come from a man aged 18 to 35 in good health.

The chain combines TRBV10-3 with TRBJ2-3, with 7 bases identical to TRBD2. CDR3 length equals 15 residues. V dropped 3 bases and J dropped 5; count of bases not matched to a gene: 8. Germline lookup yields CDR1 ENHRY and CDR2 SYGVKD. Written as DNA, the CDR3 is TGTGCCATCAGTGATCGTGCGGGAGCCTTAGATACGCAGTATTTT. It translates to CAISDRAGALDTQYF.

With regard to this clone: Different DNA sequences within this sample yield the same CDR3. This chain connects TRBV13 to TRBJ2-3, with D unresolved. V was clipped by 5 bases and J by 6 bases, with 12 bases between them. The CDR3 has 13 residues. Germline V gene sequence: CDR1 PRHDT, CDR2 FYEKMQ (reference sequence). The chain's CDR3 is CASSLDRGDTQYF. For the CDR3, the DNA is TGTGCCAGCAGCCTTGATCGTGGGGATACGCAGTATTTT.

The CDR3 region is CASSLEQGANTEAFF. CDR3 sequence (DNA): TGTGCCAGCAGCTTGGAACAGGGGGCGAACACTGAAGCTTTCTTT. The chain employs TRBV5-6 and TRBJ1-1, with 9 bases lining up with TRBD1. Germline V gene lookup returns CDR1 SGHDT and CDR2 YYEEEE. The length of the CDR3 is 15 residues. V dropped 0 bases and J dropped 1; count of bases not matched to a gene: 1.

For this clone: The sample holds other DNA sequences that translate to the same CDR3. This chain connects TRBV10-2 to TRBJ2-7; D gene uncertain. CDR1 and CDR2 from the germline V gene are WSHSY and SAAADI. CDR3 length: 13 residues. Trimming cost V 5 bases and J 0 bases, with 8 bases left between them. CDR3 coding DNA: TGCGCCAGCAGTTCAGGCAGCTCCTACGAGCAGTACTTC. Protein: CASSSGSSYEQYF.

The V gene is TRBV4-1, the J gene TRBJ2-5; D call uncertain. V was pared by 1 base and J by 5 bases, with 11 bases between. This CDR3 has 14 amino acids. The germline CDR1 and CDR2 sequences are MGHRA and YSYEKL. CDR3 nucleotides: TGCGCCAGCAGCCAAGTCTGGGCGATCGAGACCCAGTACTTC. Protein: CASSQVWAIETQYF.

This clone was seen a handful of times. The chain uses TRBV9 and TRBJ1-2, with a weak D call TRBD1 (5 bases). In germline, CDR1 is SGDLS, CDR2 YYNGEE. The germline V and J ends were trimmed by 0 bases and 6 bases, with 9 bases remaining between them. This CDR3 is built from 13 residues. CDR3 in DNA: TGTGCCAGCAGCGTAGGTAGGGGAGATGGCTACACCTTC. It specifies CASSVGRGDGYTF.

Regarding this clone: This sample also contains other DNA sequences that code for the same CDR3. The chain links TRBV28 to TRBJ2-7; TRBD1 is a possible D gene (6 bases). The CDR3 is made up of 14 amino acids. Germline-derived CDR1 and CDR2 are MDHEN and SYDVKM. Trimming pared 2 bases from V and 2 bases from J, leaving 10 bases between. Written as DNA, the CDR3 is TGTGCCAGCAGTTTAATTGGGGGCACCTACGAGCAGTACTTC. Translated: CASSLIGGTYEQYF.

This clone was found once. The rearrangement joins TRBV19 to TRBJ2-4; D uncertain. V was cut by 3 bases and J by 0 bases, with 9 bases left in between. Germline values: CDR1 LNHDA, CDR2 SQIVND (reference sequence). The length of the CDR3 is 15 residues. DNA for the CDR3: TGTGCCAGTAGTATTGGCACCTCAGCCAAAAACATTCAGTACTTC. This sequence encodes CASSIGTSAKNIQYF. Drawing the rest from reference TRBV19 and TRBJ2-4, the complete variable domain is DGGITQSPKYLFRKEGQNVTLSCEQNLNHDAMYWYRQDPGQGLRLIYYSQIVNDFQKGDIAEGYSVSREKKESFPLTVTSAQKNPTAFYLCASSIGTSAKNIQYFGAGTRLSVL.

V usage is TRBV6-5 and J usage is TRBJ2-2; 15 nucleotides agree with TRBD2. Germline assignment: CDR1 MNHEY and CDR2 SVGAGI. The length of the CDR3 is 15 residues. V dropped 6 bases and J dropped 5; count of bases not matched to a gene: 1. The CDR3 region has the DNA TGTGCCAGCAGAGGACTAGCGGGAGGGACCGGGGAGCTGTTTTTT. Protein: CASRGLAGGTGELFF.

The chain links TRBV25-1 to TRBJ1-1; no firm D call. Trimming pared 1 base from V and 4 bases from J, leaving 10 bases between. The germline V gene encodes CDR1 MGHDK and CDR2 SYGVNS. This CDR3 comprises 14 residues. The CDR3 reads CASSESGVGTEAFF. The CDR3 bases are TGTGCCAGCAGTGAATCTGGCGTGGGCACTGAAGCTTTCTTT.